This T cell receptor beta chain stems from a study of CD8+ T cells in alopecia areata. Study in general: Tofacitinib treatment spanned 6 to 18 months, with 6 months off drug afterward. General study points: Mice showed clearer TCR sharing than patients did, a gap that was possibly HLA-related.

With respect to this clone: What it binds is unknown.

After isolation, RNA underwent reverse transcription to generate cDNA as the sequencing template. Repertoires were generated with immunoSEQ multiplex PCR, while TCRdb's copy carries only in-frame clones and drops some. The table shows 150,000 to 200,000 clones, with around 50% occurring only once. This sample's treatment: oral pan-JAK inhibitor, 5-10 mg twice daily. Sorting from PBMCs produced CD4+ and CD8+ T cells. The germline V gene has CDR1 SEHNR and CDR2 FQNEAQ (reference sequence). CDR3 length: 18 amino acids. V was pared by 4 bases and J by 4 bases, with 24 bases between. J is TRBJ2-3 and V is TRBV7-9; the D gene is possibly TRBD1 (5 bases). The sequences come from CD8+ T cells sorted from blood, collected at week 24, from a patient treated with tofacitinib. The sequence came from a human donor with alopecia areata. CDR3 residues: CASSSTASRAEWSDTQYF. The CDR3 DNA sequence: TGTGCCAGCAGCTCAACCGCATCCAGGGCGGAATGGTCAGATACGCAGTATTTT.